A single sample is the source of the 6 T cell receptor beta chains below, sequenced in a study of OX40 agonist ivuxolimab in advanced cancers. The repertoire was sequenced with immunoSEQ multiplex PCR; TCRdb's copy has only in-frame clones and lacks some. The sample has over 20,000 clones, roughly 85% seen once; the top ten hold about 15%. The source material was CD4+ or CD8+ T cells sorted from blood, sampled in a trial of the OX40 agonist ivuxolimab. Every receptor here comes from an adult with an advanced solid tumor such as melanoma, head and neck, liver or kidney cancer.

The chain employs TRBV10-1 and TRBJ2-2; the D is unclear. The CDR3 is 14 amino acids. Germline V gene sequence: CDR1 WNHNN, CDR2 SYGVQD (reference sequence). Trimming removed 5 bases from V and 2 bases from J, with 9 bases in between. DNA of the CDR3: TGCGCCAGCAGTAAGGACGGTAACACCGGGGAGCTGTTTTTT. Encoded protein: CASSKDGNTGELFF.

This clone was seen more than once but under ten times. The J gene is TRBJ2-5, the V gene TRBV4-3; weak D call: TRBD2 (6 bases). Germline lookup yields CDR1 LGHNA and CDR2 YSLEER. The length of the CDR3 is 15 residues. V was cut by 2 bases and J by 4 bases, with 14 bases left in between. This CDR3 is CASSQIRRGGETQYF. The CDR3 DNA reads as TGCGCCAGCAGCCAAATAAGGCGGGGAGGAGAGACCCAGTACTTC.

The chain links TRBV11-2 to TRBJ1-3; D is uncertain. Trimming took off 0 bases at V and 4 bases at J, with 4 bases between the two ends. Looked up from germline, CDR1 is SGHAT and CDR2 is FQNNGV. This CDR3 is 13 amino acids long. The CDR3 DNA follows: TGTGCCAGCAGCTTAGACCAGGGAAACACCATATATTTT. The encoded protein is CASSLDQGNTIYF.

This chain joins TRBV7-2 and TRBJ2-7, with D hard to call. Germline CDR1 and CDR2: SGHTA and FQGNSA. CDR3 size: 17 residues. Trimming pared 1 base from V and 2 bases from J, leaving 18 bases between. In DNA, the CDR3 is TGTGCCAGCAGCTTAGTCGGTTTCGCAGAGGCTCCCTACGAGCAGTACTTC. It codes for CASSLVGFAEAPYEQYF. The entire variable domain, with the rest obtained from reference TRBV7-2 and TRBJ2-7, is as follows: GAGVSQSPSNKVTEKGKDVELRCDPISGHTALYWYRQSLGQGLEFLIYFQGNSAPDKSGLPSDRFSAERTGGSVSTLTIQRTQQEDSAVYLCASSLVGFAEAPYEQYFGPGTRLTVT.

This clone was counted once. The chain is built from TRBV27 and TRBJ2-3, with no clear D. Germline V lookup: CDR1 MNHEY, CDR2 SMNVEV (reference sequence). The CDR3 contains 14 residues. The ends were cut back, 1 base at V and 3 bases at J, with 8 bases in the middle. The CDR3 DNA follows: TGTGCCAGCAGTTTATATCGGACGACAGATACGCAGTATTTT. Residues: CASSLYRTTDTQYF.

This sequence joins TRBV5-1 and TRBJ2-5; tentatively, D is TRBD2 (6 bases). V lost 4 bases to trimming and J lost 3 bases, with 16 bases between them. The length of the CDR3 is 15 residues. Germline CDR1 and CDR2: SGHRS and YFSETQ. This CDR3 reads CASSPGGFGEETQYF. The CDR3 DNA follows: TGCGCCAGCAGCCCCGGGGGATTTGGAGAAGAGACCCAGTACTTC. Together with reference TRBV5-1 and TRBJ2-5, the CDR3 gives the full variable domain: KAGVTQTPRYLIKTRGQQVTLSCSPISGHRSVSWYQQTPGQGLQFLFEYFSETQRNKGNFPGRFSGRQFSNSRSEMNVSTLELGDSALYLCASSPGGFGEETQYFGPGTRLLVL.